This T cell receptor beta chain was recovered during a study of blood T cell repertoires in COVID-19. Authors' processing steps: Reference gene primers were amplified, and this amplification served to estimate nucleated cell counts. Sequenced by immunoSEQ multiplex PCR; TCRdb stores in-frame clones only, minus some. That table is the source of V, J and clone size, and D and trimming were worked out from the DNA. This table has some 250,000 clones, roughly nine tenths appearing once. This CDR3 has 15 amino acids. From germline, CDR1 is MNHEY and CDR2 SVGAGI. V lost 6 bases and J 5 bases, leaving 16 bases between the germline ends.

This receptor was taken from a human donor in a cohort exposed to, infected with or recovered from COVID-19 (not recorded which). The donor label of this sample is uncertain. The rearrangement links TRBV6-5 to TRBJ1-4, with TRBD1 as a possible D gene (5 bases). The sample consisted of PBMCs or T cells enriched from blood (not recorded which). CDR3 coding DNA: TGTGCCAGCAGCCCACTGGGGGGTTCGAATGAAAAACTGTTTTTT. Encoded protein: CASSPLGGSNEKLFF.